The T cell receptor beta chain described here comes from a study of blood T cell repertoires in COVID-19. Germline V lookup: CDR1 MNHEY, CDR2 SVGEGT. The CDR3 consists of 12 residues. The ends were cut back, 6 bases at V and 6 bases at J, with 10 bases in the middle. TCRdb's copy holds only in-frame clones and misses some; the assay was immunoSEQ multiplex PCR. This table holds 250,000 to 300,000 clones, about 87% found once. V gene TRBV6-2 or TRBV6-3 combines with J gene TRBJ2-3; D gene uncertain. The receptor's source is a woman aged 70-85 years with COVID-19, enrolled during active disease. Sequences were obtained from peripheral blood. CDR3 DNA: TGTGCCAGCAGCGAAAGCTGGGATACGCAGTATTTT. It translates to CASSESWDTQYF.